This TCR beta chain was profiled in a study of blood T cell repertoires in COVID-19. Study background: T cells, B-cell-depleted T cells, or PBMCs provided the cDNA or gDNA that served as material.

In terms of age and location, participants ranged from about 18 to 100 years and lived in approximately 26 US areas. Each participant's cohort was designated according to participant-reported clinical history. Recovered Cohort 3 donors showed two negative PCRs, clearance, or symptom resolution. The junction had 13 bases not matched to a gene; V was cut back by 4 bases and J by 4 bases. This CDR3 spans 16 amino acids. Germline V gene lookup returns CDR1 SGHNT and CDR2 YYREEE (reference sequence). TCRdb's copy holds only in-frame clones and misses some; the assay was immunoSEQ multiplex PCR. The sample has around 180,000 clones, more than 75% seen once.

Sequencing input: PBMCs or T cells enriched from blood (not recorded which). The chain employs TRBV5-4 and TRBJ2-7; 8 bases match TRBD2. This TCR was sampled from a woman under 40 who had recovered from COVID-19. The CDR3, as DNA: TGTGCCAGCAGCGATTCGGAGCGGGAGATTACGTACGAGCAGTACTTC. Translation: CASSDSEREITYEQYF.